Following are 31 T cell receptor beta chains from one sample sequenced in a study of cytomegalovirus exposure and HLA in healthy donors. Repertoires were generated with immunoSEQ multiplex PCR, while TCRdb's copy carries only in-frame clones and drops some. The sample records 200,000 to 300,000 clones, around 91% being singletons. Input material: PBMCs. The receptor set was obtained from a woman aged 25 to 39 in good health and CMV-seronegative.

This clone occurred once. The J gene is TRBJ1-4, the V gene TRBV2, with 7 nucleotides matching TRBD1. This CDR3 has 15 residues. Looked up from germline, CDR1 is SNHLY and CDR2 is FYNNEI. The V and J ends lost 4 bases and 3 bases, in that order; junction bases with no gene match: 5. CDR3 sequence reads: CASSGQGLPNEKLFF. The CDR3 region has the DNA TGTGCCAGCAGTGGACAGGGCTTGCCTAATGAAAAACTGTTTTTT. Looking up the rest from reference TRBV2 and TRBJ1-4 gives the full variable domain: EPEVTQTPSHQVTQMGQEVILRCVPISNHLYFYWYRQILGQKVEFLVSFYNNEISEKSEIFDDQFSVERPDGSNFTLKIRSTKLEDSAMYFCASSGQGLPNEKLFFGSGTQLSVL.

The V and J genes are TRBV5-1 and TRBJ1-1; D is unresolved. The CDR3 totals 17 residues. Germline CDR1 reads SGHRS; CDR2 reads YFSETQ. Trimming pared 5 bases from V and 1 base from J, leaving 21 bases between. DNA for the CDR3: TGCGCCAGCAGGAAAGTTAATCCCGCGCAGCAGAACACTGAAGCTTTCTTT. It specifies CASRKVNPAQQNTEAFF. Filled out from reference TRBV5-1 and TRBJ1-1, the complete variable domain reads KAGVTQTPRYLIKTRGQQVTLSCSPISGHRSVSWYQQTPGQGLQFLFEYFSETQRNKGNFPGRFSGRQFSNSRSEMNVSTLELGDSALYLCASRKVNPAQQNTEAFFGQGTRLTVV.

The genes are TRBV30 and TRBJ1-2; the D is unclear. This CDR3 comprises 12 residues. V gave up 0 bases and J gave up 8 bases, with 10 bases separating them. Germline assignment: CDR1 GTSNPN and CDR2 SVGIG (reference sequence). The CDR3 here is CAWSVTSEGYTF. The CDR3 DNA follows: TGTGCCTGGAGTGTAACTTCTGAGGGCTACACCTTC.

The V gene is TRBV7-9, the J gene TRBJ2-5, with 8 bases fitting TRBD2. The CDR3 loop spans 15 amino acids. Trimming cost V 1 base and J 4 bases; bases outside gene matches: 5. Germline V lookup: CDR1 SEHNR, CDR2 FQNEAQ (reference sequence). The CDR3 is CASSLVAGGLETQYF. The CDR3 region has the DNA TGTGCCAGCAGCTTAGTGGCGGGAGGTCTAGAGACCCAGTACTTC.

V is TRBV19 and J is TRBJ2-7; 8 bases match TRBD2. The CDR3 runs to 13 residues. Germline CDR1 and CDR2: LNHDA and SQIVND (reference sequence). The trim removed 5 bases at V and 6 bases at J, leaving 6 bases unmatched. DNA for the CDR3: TGTGCCAGTAGTCCGGGACTAGTTGTCGAGCAGTACTTC. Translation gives CASSPGLVVEQYF. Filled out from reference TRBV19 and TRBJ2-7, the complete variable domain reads DGGITQSPKYLFRKEGQNVTLSCEQNLNHDAMYWYRQDPGQGLRLIYYSQIVNDFQKGDIAEGYSVSREKKESFPLTVTSAQKNPTAFYLCASSPGLVVEQYFGPGTRLTVT.

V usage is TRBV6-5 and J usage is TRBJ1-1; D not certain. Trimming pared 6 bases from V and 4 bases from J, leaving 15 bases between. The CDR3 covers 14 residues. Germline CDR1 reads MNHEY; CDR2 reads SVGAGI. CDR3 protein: CASSELGVFTEAFF. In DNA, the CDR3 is TGTGCCAGCAGCGAACTCGGGGTTTTCACTGAAGCTTTCTTT.

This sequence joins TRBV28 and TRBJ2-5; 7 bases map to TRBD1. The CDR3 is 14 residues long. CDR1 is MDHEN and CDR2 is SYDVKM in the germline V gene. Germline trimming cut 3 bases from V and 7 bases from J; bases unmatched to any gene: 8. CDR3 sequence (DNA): TGTGCCAGCAGTTTCCTCGACAGGGCTACGACCCAGTACTTC. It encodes CASSFLDRATTQYF.

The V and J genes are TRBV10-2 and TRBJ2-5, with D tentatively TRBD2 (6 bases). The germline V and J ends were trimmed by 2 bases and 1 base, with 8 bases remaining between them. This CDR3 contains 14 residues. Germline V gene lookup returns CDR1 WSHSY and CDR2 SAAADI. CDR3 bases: TGCGCCAGCAGTGAGGGGGGGTCCCAAGAGACCCAGTACTTC. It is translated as CASSEGGSQETQYF.

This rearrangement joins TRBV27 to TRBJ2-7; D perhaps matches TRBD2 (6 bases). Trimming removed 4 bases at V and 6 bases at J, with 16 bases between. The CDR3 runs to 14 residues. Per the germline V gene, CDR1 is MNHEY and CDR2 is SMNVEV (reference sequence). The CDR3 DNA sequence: TGTGCCAGCAGTTGGGGGGATCCCCTAGCCGAGCAGTACTTC. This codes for CASSWGDPLAEQYF.

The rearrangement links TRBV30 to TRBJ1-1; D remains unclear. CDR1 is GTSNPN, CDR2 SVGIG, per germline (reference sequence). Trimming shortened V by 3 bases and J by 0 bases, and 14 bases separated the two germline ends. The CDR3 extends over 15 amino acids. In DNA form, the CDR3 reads TGTGCCTGGAGCCCGGCCGGCGGCATGAACACTGAAGCTTTCTTT. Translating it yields CAWSPAGGMNTEAFF.

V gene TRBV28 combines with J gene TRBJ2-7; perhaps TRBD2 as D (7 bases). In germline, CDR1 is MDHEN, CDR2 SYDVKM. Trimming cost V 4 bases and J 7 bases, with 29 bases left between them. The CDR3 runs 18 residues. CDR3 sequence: CASSSISRTEGGVYEQYF. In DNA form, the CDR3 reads TGTGCCAGCAGTTCGATATCCCGGACAGAAGGGGGGGTTTATGAGCAGTACTTC.

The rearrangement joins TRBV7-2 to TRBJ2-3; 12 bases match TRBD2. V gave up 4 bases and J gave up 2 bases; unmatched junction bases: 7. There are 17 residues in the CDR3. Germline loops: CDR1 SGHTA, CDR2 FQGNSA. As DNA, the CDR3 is TGTGCCAGCAGCTCAACTAGACTAGCGGGAGTCACAGATACGCAGTATTTT. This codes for CASSSTRLAGVTDTQYF.

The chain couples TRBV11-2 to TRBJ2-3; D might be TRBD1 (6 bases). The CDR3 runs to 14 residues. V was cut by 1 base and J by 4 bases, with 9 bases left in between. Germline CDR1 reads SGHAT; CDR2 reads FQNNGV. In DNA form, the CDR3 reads TGTGCCAGCAGCTTAGGACCAGGGGCAGATACGCAGTATTTT. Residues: CASSLGPGADTQYF.

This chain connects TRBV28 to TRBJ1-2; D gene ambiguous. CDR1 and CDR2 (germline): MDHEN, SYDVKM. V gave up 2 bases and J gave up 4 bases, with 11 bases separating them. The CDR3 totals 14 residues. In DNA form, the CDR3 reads TGTGCCAGCAGTTTAGCTGGACCTCGCTATGGCTACACCTTC. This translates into CASSLAGPRYGYTF.

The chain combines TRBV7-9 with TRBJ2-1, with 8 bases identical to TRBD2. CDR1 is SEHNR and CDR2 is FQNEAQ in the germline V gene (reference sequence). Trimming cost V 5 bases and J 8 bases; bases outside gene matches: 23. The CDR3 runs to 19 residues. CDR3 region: CASSTPGSTPGGIGHEQFF. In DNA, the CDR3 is TGTGCCAGCAGCACCCCGGGCTCGACTCCGGGAGGGATCGGGCATGAGCAGTTCTTC. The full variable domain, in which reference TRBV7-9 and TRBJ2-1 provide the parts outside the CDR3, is DTGVSQNPRHKITKRGQNVTFRCDPISEHNRLYWYRQTLGQGPEFLTYFQNEAQLEKSRLLSDRFSAERPKGSFSTLEIQRTEQGDSAMYLCASSTPGSTPGGIGHEQFFGPGTRLTVL.

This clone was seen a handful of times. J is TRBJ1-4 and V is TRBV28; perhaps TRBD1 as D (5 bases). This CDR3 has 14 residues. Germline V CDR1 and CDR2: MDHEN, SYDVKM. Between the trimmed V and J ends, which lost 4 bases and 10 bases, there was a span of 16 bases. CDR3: CASSSPGRQGKLFF. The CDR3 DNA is TGTGCCAGCAGTTCACCGGGACGCCAGGGAAAACTGTTTTTT.

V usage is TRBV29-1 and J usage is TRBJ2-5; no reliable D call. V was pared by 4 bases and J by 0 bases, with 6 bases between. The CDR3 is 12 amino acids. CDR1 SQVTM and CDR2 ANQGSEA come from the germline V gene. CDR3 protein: CSVGGHQETQYF. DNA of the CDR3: TGCAGCGTTGGAGGACACCAAGAGACCCAGTACTTC.

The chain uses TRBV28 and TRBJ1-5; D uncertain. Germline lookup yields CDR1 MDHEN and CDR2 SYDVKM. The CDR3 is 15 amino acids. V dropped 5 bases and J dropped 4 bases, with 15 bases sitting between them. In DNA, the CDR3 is TGTGCCAGCAGTCTACCGCCGGAAGGTAATCAGCCCCAGCATTTT. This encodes CASSLPPEGNQPQHF.

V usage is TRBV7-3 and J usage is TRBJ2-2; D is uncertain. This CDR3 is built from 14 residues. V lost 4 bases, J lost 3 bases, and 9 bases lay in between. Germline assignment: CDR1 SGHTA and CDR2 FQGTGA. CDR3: CASSSYTDTGELFF. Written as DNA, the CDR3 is TGTGCCAGCAGCTCATATACGGACACCGGGGAGCTGTTTTTT.

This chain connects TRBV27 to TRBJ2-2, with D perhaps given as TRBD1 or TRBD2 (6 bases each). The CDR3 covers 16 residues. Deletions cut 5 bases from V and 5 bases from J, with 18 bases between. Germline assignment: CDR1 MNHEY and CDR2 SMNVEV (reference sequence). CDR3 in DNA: TGTGCCAGCAGTACCGTGGGGGCGGGAATTACCGGGGAGCTGTTTTTT. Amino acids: CASSTVGAGITGELFF.

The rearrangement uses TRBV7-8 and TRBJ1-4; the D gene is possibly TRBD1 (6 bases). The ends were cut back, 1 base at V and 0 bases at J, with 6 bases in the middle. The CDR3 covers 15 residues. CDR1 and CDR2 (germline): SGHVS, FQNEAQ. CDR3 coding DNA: TGTGCCAGCAGCTTAGACAGGGCAACTAATGAAAAACTGTTTTTT. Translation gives CASSLDRATNEKLFF.

The CDR3 here is CASSLLGVGHSAGTIATDTQYF. CDR3 DNA: TGCGCCAGCAGCTTGCTAGGGGTGGGACACTCAGCGGGAACAATTGCCACAGATACGCAGTATTTT. The chain couples TRBV5-1 to TRBJ2-3, with D possibly matching TRBD2 (7 bases). The germline V gene has CDR1 SGHRS and CDR2 YFSETQ. CDR3 length equals 22 residues. V was pared by 1 base and J by 2 bases, with 32 bases between.

The CDR3 loop reads CASSPGTGWEQYF. CDR3 DNA: TGTGCCAGCAGTCCCGGGACAGGGTGGGAGCAGTACTTC. The chain combines TRBV27 with TRBJ2-7; TRBD1 matches 9 bases. CDR1 is MNHEY and CDR2 is SMNVEV in the germline V gene (reference sequence). Unmatched junction bases numbered 6, after V lost 5 bases and J lost 7 bases. The CDR3 totals 13 residues.

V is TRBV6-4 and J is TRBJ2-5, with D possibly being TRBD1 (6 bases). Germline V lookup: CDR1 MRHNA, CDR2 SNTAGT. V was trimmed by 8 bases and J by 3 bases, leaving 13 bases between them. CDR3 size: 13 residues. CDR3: CASPTGSEETQYF. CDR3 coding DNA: TGTGCCAGCCCTACAGGGAGTGAAGAGACCCAGTACTTC.

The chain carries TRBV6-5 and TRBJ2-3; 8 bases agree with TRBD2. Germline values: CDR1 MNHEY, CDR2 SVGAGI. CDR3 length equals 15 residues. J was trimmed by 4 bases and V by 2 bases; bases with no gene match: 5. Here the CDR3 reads CASSYGAGEADTQYF. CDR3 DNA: TGTGCCAGCAGTTACGGAGCGGGAGAAGCAGATACGCAGTATTTT.

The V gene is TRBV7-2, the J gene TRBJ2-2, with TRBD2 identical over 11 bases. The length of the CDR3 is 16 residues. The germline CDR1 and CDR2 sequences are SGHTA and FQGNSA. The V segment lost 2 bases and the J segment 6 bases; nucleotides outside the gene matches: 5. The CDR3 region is CASSLFSGRGPGELFF. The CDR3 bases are TGTGCCAGCAGCTTATTTAGCGGGAGGGGGCCCGGGGAGCTGTTTTTT.

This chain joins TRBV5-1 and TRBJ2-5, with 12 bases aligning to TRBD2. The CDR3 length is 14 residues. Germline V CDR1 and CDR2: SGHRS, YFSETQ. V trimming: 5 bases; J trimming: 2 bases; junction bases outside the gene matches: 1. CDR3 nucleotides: TGCGCCAGCAGGACTAGCGGGAGTCAAGAGACCCAGTACTTC. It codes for CASRTSGSQETQYF. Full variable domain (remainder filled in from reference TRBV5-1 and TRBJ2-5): KAGVTQTPRYLIKTRGQQVTLSCSPISGHRSVSWYQQTPGQGLQFLFEYFSETQRNKGNFPGRFSGRQFSNSRSEMNVSTLELGDSALYLCASRTSGSQETQYFGPGTRLLVL.

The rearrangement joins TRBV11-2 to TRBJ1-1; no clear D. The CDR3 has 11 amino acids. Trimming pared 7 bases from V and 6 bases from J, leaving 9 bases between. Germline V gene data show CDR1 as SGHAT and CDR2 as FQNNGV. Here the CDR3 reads CASNDWSEAFF. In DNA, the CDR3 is TGTGCCAGCAACGATTGGTCTGAAGCTTTCTTT. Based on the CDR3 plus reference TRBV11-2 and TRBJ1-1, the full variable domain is EAGVAQSPRYKIIEKRQSVAFWCNPISGHATLYWYQQILGQGPKLLIQFQNNGVVDDSQLPKDRFSAERLKGVDSTLKIQPAKLEDSAVYLCASNDWSEAFFGQGTRLTVV.

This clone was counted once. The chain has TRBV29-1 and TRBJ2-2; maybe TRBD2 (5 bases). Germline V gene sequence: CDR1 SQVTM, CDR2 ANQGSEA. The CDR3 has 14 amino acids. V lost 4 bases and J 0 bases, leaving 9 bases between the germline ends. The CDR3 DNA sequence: TGCAGCGTTGCGATCGGGACGAACACCGGGGAGCTGTTTTTT. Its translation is CSVAIGTNTGELFF.

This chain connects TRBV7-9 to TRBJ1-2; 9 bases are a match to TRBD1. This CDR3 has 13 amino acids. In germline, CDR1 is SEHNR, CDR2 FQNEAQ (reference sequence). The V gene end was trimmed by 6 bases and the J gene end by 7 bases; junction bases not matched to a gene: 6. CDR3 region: CASRSTGGRGYTF. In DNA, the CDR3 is TGTGCCAGCAGATCCACAGGGGGCCGTGGCTACACCTTC.

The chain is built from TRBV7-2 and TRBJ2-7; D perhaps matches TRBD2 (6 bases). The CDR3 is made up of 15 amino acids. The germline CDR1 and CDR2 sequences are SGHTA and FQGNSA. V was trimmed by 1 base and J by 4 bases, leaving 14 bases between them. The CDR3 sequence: CASSLDSGSPYEQYF. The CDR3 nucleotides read TGTGCCAGCAGCTTAGATAGCGGTAGCCCGTACGAGCAGTACTTC.